Shown below are 2 T cell receptor beta chains from a single sample sequenced in a study of shared clonotypes between healthy human individuals. The data were produced by immunoSEQ multiplex PCR, yet TCRdb's version contains in-frame clones alone and is incomplete. The data hold some 2,000,000 clones, with approximately 94% observed a single time. The sample consisted of naive CD4+ T cells sorted from blood. Indicated subset: CD45RA+ positively selected. These receptors came from a man aged 18 to 35 in good health.

V gene TRBV6-1 combines with J gene TRBJ1-1, with D uncertain. The CDR3 is made up of 15 amino acids. Trimming pared 1 base from V and 5 bases from J, leaving 14 bases between. The germline CDR1 and CDR2 sequences are MNHNS and SASEGT. The CDR3 sequence is CASSEVGLLGTEAFF. CDR3 nucleotides: TGTGCCAGCAGTGAAGTTGGGCTCCTCGGGACTGAAGCTTTCTTT.

DNA for the CDR3: TGTGCCAGCAGTTTTAGACAGGGACATAGCAATCAGCCCCAGCATTTT. Translation gives CASSFRQGHSNQPQHF. The chain employs TRBV28 and TRBJ1-5, with TRBD1 matching 7 bases. Per the germline V gene, CDR1 is MDHEN and CDR2 is SYDVKM. V was clipped by 3 bases and J by 0 bases; unmatched bases: 5. The CDR3 sequence is 16 residues long.